A selection of T cell receptor beta chains follows, all from one sample in a study of blood T cell repertoires in COVID-19. Some clones are missing from TCRdb's copy, which holds only in-frame ones; the method was immunoSEQ multiplex PCR. The repertoire has about 260,000 clones, approximately 85% of them found once; the top ten carry more than 2%. Sequenced: PBMCs or T cells enriched from blood (not recorded which). These receptors all stem from a woman in her forties or fifties who had recovered from COVID-19. The CDR3 runs from the conserved cysteine through the conserved F or W. D genes are given only for firm matches. A row's size may be missing; if present it is once, few, many or a size class.

J gene | D gene | clone size | V gene | CDR3 protein | CDR3 DNA
TRBJ1-2 | TRBD1 | - | TRBV28 | CATKQGANGYTF | TGTGCCACCAAACAGGGGGCGAATGGCTACACCTTC
TRBJ2-4 | - | - | TRBV28 | CASSLGGRGNLAKNIQYF | TGTGCCAGCAGTTTAGGGGGGAGGGGGAATCTGGCCAAAAACATTCAGTACTTC
TRBJ2-7 | - | - | TRBV29-1 | CSVIGESYEQYF | TGCAGCGTCATCGGAGAGTCCTACGAGCAGTACTTC
TRBJ2-7 | TRBD1 | - | TRBV25-1 | CASSEGDRWYEQYF | TGTGCCAGCAGTGAGGGGGACAGGTGGTACGAGCAGTACTTC
TRBJ1-5 | - | - | TRBV6-5 | CASSPDGGPLQPQHF | TGTGCCAGCAGCCCGGACGGGGGGCCCCTCCAGCCCCAGCATTTT
TRBJ2-7 | TRBD2 | - | TRBV24-1 | CATSDLPSGIDEQYF | TGTGCCACCAGTGATTTGCCTAGCGGGATAGACGAGCAGTACTTC
TRBJ1-6 | TRBD1 | - | TRBV27 | CASRPGTGASPLHF | TGTGCCAGCAGACCCGGGACAGGGGCTTCACCCCTCCACTTT
TRBJ1-1 | - | once | TRBV25-1 | CASSRVGRKNTEAFF | TGTGCCAGCAGCCGAGTTGGCAGGAAGAACACTGAAGCTTTCTTT
TRBJ2-7 | - | - | TRBV5-6 | CASSSSRSSYEQYF | TGTGCCAGCAGCTCGTCGCGAAGCTCCTACGAGCAGTACTTC
TRBJ2-1 | - | - | TRBV7-2 | CASSPDYLSSYNEQFF | TGTGCCAGCAGCCCGGACTACCTCAGCTCCTACAATGAGCAGTTCTTC
TRBJ2-3 | TRBD2 | - | TRBV9 | CASSVGSLAGRDTQYF | TGTGCCAGCAGCGTAGGGAGCCTAGCGGGGCGAGATACGCAGTATTTT
TRBJ1-1 | TRBD1 | - | TRBV19 | CASSGGLRTEAFF | TGTGCCAGCTCAGGGGGACTGAGGACTGAAGCTTTCTTT
TRBJ1-5 | TRBD1 | - | TRBV19 | CASRGDRNQPQHF | TGTGCCAGTAGGGGGGACAGGAATCAGCCCCAGCATTTT
TRBJ1-1 | TRBD1 | - | TRBV18 | CASSEIQGDTEAFF | TGTGCCAGCTCAGAAATCCAGGGGGACACTGAAGCTTTCTTT
TRBJ2-2 | TRBD2 | - | TRBV6-1 | CASSEGQRAGGLAGELFF | TGTGCCAGCAGTGAAGGTCAGCGGGCGGGGGGCCTGGCCGGGGAGCTGTTTTTT
TRBJ1-1 | - | - | TRBV18 | CASSPLDKNTEAFF | TGTGCCAGCTCACCCTTGGACAAGAACACTGAAGCTTTCTTT
TRBJ2-1 | TRBD2 | - | TRBV3-1/TRBV3-2 | CAAGTSGEVNEQFF | TGTGCCGCAGGGACTAGCGGGGAAGTCAATGAGCAGTTCTTC
TRBJ1-2 | TRBD1 | - | TRBV7-2 | CASSLGTGVGYTF | TGTGCCAGCAGCTTAGGTACAGGGGTCGGCTACACCTTC
TRBJ1-6 | - | - | TRBV12-3/TRBV12-4 | CASSPTGYSPLHF | TGTGCCAGCAGTCCGACAGGTTATTCACCCCTCCACTTT
TRBJ1-2 | - | - | TRBV3-1/TRBV3-2 | CASSSRGANYGYTF | TGTGCCAGCAGCTCCAGGGGTGCTAACTATGGCTACACCTTC
TRBJ2-1 | TRBD2 | - | TRBV4-1 | CASSQVGLVAGGQNEQFF | TGCGCCAGCAGCCAAGTTGGGTTGGTGGCGGGGGGGCAGAATGAGCAGTTCTTC
TRBJ1-3 | - | once | TRBV18 | CASSPTSQSGNTIYF | TGTGCCAGCTCACCAACTTCACAGTCTGGAAACACCATATATTTT
TRBJ2-1 | - | once | TRBV10-2 | CASAGYNEQFF | TGCGCCAGCGCCGGCTACAATGAGCAGTTCTTC
TRBJ2-1 | TRBD2 | - | TRBV5-4 | CASSYGLAGVVHEQFF | TGTGCCAGCAGCTACGGACTAGCGGGAGTTGTACATGAGCAGTTCTTC
TRBJ1-2 | - | - | TRBV18 | CASSPGQIYGYTF | TGTGCCAGCTCACCAGGACAGATCTATGGCTACACCTTC
TRBJ1-6 | - | few | TRBV6-2/TRBV6-3 | CASSYAGMDNSPLHF | TGTGCCAGCAGTTACGCGGGGATGGATAATTCACCCCTCCACTTT
TRBJ1-5 | - | - | TRBV20-1 | CSASRGPQHF | TGCAGTGCCTCCAGGGGGCCCCAGCATTTT
TRBJ2-7 | - | - | TRBV7-2 | CASSVSLYEQYF | TGTGCCAGCAGCGTGTCTCTTTACGAGCAGTACTTC
TRBJ1-2 | TRBD1 | few | TRBV29-1 | CSAWTGDGYTF | TGCAGCGCCTGGACAGGGGATGGCTACACCTTC
TRBJ2-1 | TRBD2 | once | TRBV27 | CASSTYGGSIRSSYNEQFF | TGTGCCAGCAGCACATACGGGGGGTCCATCAGAAGCTCCTACAATGAGCAGTTCTTC
TRBJ2-2 | TRBD2 | - | TRBV5-1 | CASQTSGSITGELFF | TGCGCCAGCCAGACTAGCGGGAGTATCACCGGGGAGCTGTTTTTT
TRBJ2-3 | - | - | TRBV7-8 | CASSLSHSQGSLDTQYF | TGTGCCAGCAGCTTAAGTCATAGCCAGGGTAGTTTAGATACGCAGTATTTT
TRBJ1-5 | TRBD1 | - | TRBV18 | CASSPTGNQPQHF | TGTGCCAGCTCACCGACAGGGAATCAGCCCCAGCATTTT
TRBJ1-4 | - | - | TRBV12-1 | CASSHLGRREEKLFF | TGTGCCAGCAGCCATTTGGGGAGGCGAGAGGAAAAACTGTTTTTT
TRBJ2-4 | TRBD2 | - | TRBV27 | CASNGLDVRGKNIQYF | TGTGCCAGCAACGGACTAGATGTTAGAGGCAAAAACATTCAGTACTTC
TRBJ2-1 | TRBD2 | - | TRBV27 | CASSLRREGVNEQFF | TGTGCCAGCAGTTTAAGGCGGGAGGGGGTCAATGAGCAGTTCTTC
TRBJ2-2 | TRBD1 | - | TRBV24-1 | CATSDRTGGWNTGELFF | TGTGCCACCAGTGACCGGACAGGGGGTTGGAACACCGGGGAGCTGTTTTTT
TRBJ1-3 | - | - | TRBV7-2 | CASSLEVRSRGSGNTIYF | TGTGCCAGCAGCTTAGAGGTCAGGTCTCGGGGCTCTGGAAACACCATATATTTT
TRBJ1-5 | - | - | TRBV7-2 | CASSLGSGLSNQPQHF | TGTGCCAGCAGCTTAGGGTCAGGGCTTAGCAATCAGCCCCAGCATTTT
TRBJ1-1 | - | few | TRBV7-9 | CASSLVGHKNTEAFF | TGTGCCAGCAGCTTAGTGGGACACAAGAACACTGAAGCTTTCTTT
TRBJ2-5 | TRBD1 | - | TRBV5-8 | CASSPGQGWQETQYF | TGTGCCAGCAGCCCGGGACAGGGATGGCAAGAGACCCAGTACTTC
TRBJ1-2 | - | once | TRBV7-9 | CASSRDSLPDTF | TGTGCCAGCAGCCGTGACAGCCTACCAGACACCTTC
TRBJ2-1 | TRBD2 | once | TRBV14 | CASSSRTTSGRYEQFF | TGTGCCAGCAGCAGCCGAACGACTAGCGGGAGGTATGAGCAGTTCTTC
TRBJ1-2 | TRBD1 | - | TRBV5-4 | CASSLNRGNGYTF | TGTGCCAGCAGCTTGAACAGGGGGAATGGCTACACCTTC
TRBJ2-1 | - | - | TRBV4-2 | CASSQGPGHERDEQFF | TGTGCCAGCAGCCAAGGACCGGGACACGAGAGGGATGAGCAGTTCTTC
TRBJ1-1 | - | - | TRBV4-3 | CASSQDGVPNTEAFF | TGCGCCAGCAGCCAAGACGGGGTCCCGAACACTGAAGCTTTCTTT
TRBJ2-3 | - | - | TRBV10-2 | CASRAGLLNTDTQYF | TGCGCCAGCAGGGCGGGACTCTTAAACACAGATACGCAGTATTTT
TRBJ2-1 | TRBD2 | once | TRBV29-1 | CSVAGTSGINEQFF | TGCAGCGTTGCCGGGACTAGCGGAATCAATGAGCAGTTCTTC
TRBJ2-1 | TRBD2 | - | TRBV28 | CASSLRLAGNEQFF | TGTGCCAGCAGTTTAAGACTAGCGGGAAATGAGCAGTTCTTC
TRBJ1-5 | TRBD1 | - | TRBV12-3/TRBV12-4 | CASSLTGHQPQHF | TGTGCCAGCAGTTTGACAGGGCATCAGCCCCAGCATTTT
TRBJ1-2 | TRBD1 | - | TRBV5-1 | CASSFLPGTGGNYGYTF | TGCGCCAGCAGCTTCCTACCCGGGACAGGGGGCAACTATGGCTACACCTTC